This TCR beta chain is drawn from a study of T cells after yellow fever vaccination. Study results and limitations: The study found a weaker secondary response that peaked faster, day 5 versus 15.

TCRdb independently ran MiXCR on the 5' RACE reads; one entry per CDR3 protein. The table includes about 550,000 distinct CDR3 sequences, roughly 19% detected once. Turning to this clonotype: Its antigen is not identified.

This CDR3 is built from 18 residues. Germline values: CDR1 SGHAT, CDR2 FQNNGV. V gave up 2 bases and J gave up 8 bases; unmatched junction bases: 18. This TCR came from a man under 40 who received the YFV17D yellow fever vaccine. The input for sequencing was PBMCs, taken 15 days after the yellow fever booster vaccination. The chain carries TRBV11-2 and TRBJ2-1, with 7 bases fitting TRBD2. The CDR3 bases are TGTGCCAGCAGCTTATTGTCAGCTCCGGGCGGGAGTGGATATGAGCAGTTCTTC. It specifies CASSLLSAPGGSGYEQFF.